This T cell receptor (beta chain) came from a study of cytomegalovirus exposure and HLA in healthy donors (dated by TCRdb to 2016 to 2017). Describing the broader study: In an earlier analysis of about 560 of the donors, 276 Gb of sequence data and approximately 100 million unique TCR beta sequences from about 180 million T cells were reported. Donor age, sex, ethnicity and CMV serostatus were compiled alongside the repertoire data. Every discovery cohort repertoire had been produced on one sequencing platform. Using immunosequencing, the study profiled T cell repertoires from 500 to 800 subjects and related those repertoires to cytomegalovirus serostatus. About five DR-DQ haplotypes were handled as single units for association and clustering, since linkage in the cohort was strong. In an earlier analysis of about 590 of the donors, high-throughput TCR beta sequencing was used to judge whether each TCR beta V gene segment behaved as functional or pseudogenic. The genetic ancestry cluster associated with self-reported Caucasian donors included about 81% of the roughly 410 genotyped donors. A later genetic analysis used genome-wide SNP genotypes for about 55% of the 666 donors, treating that subset as a discovery cohort. The later analysis used no new phenotypic data to find candidate immune exposures, relying instead on TCR beta sequences and their occurrence across donors. In addition to the first cohort of about 650 subjects, a separate validation cohort of 100 to 150 different subjects was used. Roughly 310 gigabases of sequencing data and roughly 90 million unique TCR sequences were included in an early release covering several hundred HLA-typed donors. HLA typing included class I and class II loci at four-digit resolution. In a later analysis, previously published TCR beta repertoires from several hundred donors were re-analyzed and high-resolution HLA genotyping was added so that TCR occurrence patterns could be studied. The number of typed donors differed by locus: roughly 620-640 for A, B, C, DRB1 and DQB1; some 540 for DQA1; 606 for DPA1; and 400 to 480 for DPB1. Across some 400 genotyped donors of the cohort, an average of about 200,000 unique TCR beta nucleotide sequences per donor were sequenced, and 15% to 20% of those sequences were non-productive. The study aimed to test whether cataloging public T cell receptors could reveal signatures of past pathogen exposure. The study combined high-throughput TCR immunosequencing, statistical association of individual TCRs with disease status, and machine learning to predict cytomegalovirus infection status.

Receptor libraries were prepared by the immunoSEQ multiplex PCR assay. A mixture of 60 forward primers for TCR Vbeta segments and 13 reverse primers for TCR Jbeta segments was used in the multiplex PCR. A multiplex PCR assay on genomic DNA amplified the CDR3 region of rearranged TCR beta genes. On the Illumina HiSeq System, the amplified TCR beta libraries were sequenced as 87-base-pair reads. The original pipeline was this. A later analysis tallied about 77 million unique TCR beta chains across the roughly 610 repertoires, and 10 million to 11 million of those chains were shared by two or more donors. A nearest-neighbor algorithm error-corrected the raw reads and collapsed the reads into unique sequences, merging closely related sequences to remove PCR and sequencing errors. CDR3 sequences were aligned to IMGT reference sequences to assign V, D and J gene segments. For a sequence to be retained, a match of at least six nucleotides was required to both a V gene segment and a J gene segment. A rearrangement was called productive if the CDR3 had no stop codons and remained in frame with V and J, and every other rearrangement was called non-productive. Following IMGT convention, CDR3 was defined as the stretch from the second conserved V-encoded cysteine up to the conserved J-encoded phenylalanine. The earlier analysis of about 610 of the donors excluded any sequence lacking an unambiguous match to a single V gene segment. In an earlier analysis of more than 500 of the donors, a V segment was called functional when productive rearrangements were above 56.7%, and segregating when the standard deviation between donors exceeded 5%. A statistical classification framework was built for diagnosing cytomegalovirus status from the catalog of TCR beta chain sequences. In a later analysis, V and J genes were assigned by comparing TCR nucleotide sequences against IMGT/GENE-DB human TR gene sequences. Using the TCRdist pipeline, a later analysis assigned CDR3 sequences along with most-parsimonious VDJ recombination scenarios. In a later analysis, each TCR beta chain was defined by its CDR3 amino acid sequence together with its V-gene family, and reads without a unique V-gene family were excluded. To address suspected cross-contamination and a sequencing artifact, a later analysis removed under 600 highly shared, low-generation-probability nucleotide sequences. In a later analysis, a clonal expansion index for each public chain was calculated from normalized within-repertoire ranks of inferred template counts. A later analysis computed generation probabilities with a VDJ recombination model fitted to out-of-frame rearrangements, and checked the results against IGoR. A later analysis scored TCR-TCR, TCR-HLA and TCR-CMV co-occurrence with hypergeometric tests, applying a repertoire-size bias correction to TCR pairs. To estimate false discovery rates, a later analysis permuted the HLA or CMV assignments 20 times. In a later analysis, co-occurring TCRs were grouped with DBSCAN, and TCRdist sequence similarity was added when clustering was performed within HLA-allele-positive subsets. Co-occurrence clustering excluded repertoires with fewer than 30,000 or more than 120,000 public chains, plus five with anomalous nucleotide sharing. TCRdb took over this immuneACCESS table, retaining in-frame rearrangements with V and J assigned. Such tables are incomplete; in checked studies, under half of the missing clones stem from an unresolved V gene, and the remainder is unexplained. Clonal size and the V and J genes are those of that table, whereas D and trimming came from the DNA. The sample has around 130,000 clones on record, around 81% of them singletons. The top ten clones comprise about 1.8% of the sample.

Worth noting for this clone: The specificity of this receptor is unknown. Per-base qualities were not stored, and no clone one base away is much larger.

Results the study describes overall, beyond this receptor: In an earlier analysis of around 600 of the donors, most TCR beta V segments appeared in productive rearrangements about 87% or about 30% of the time, broadly matching IMGT annotations. In a later genetic analysis, a missense DCLRE1C variant was associated with V-gene and J-gene trimming of TCR beta chains, and the association was replicated in an independent cohort. A later analysis found that HLA-associated TCR beta chains were more clonally expanded and had lower generation probabilities than equally common non-associated chains. CMV serostatus was the only immune exposure information available for the cohort. Correlated functional status among segregating V segments might reflect linkage disequilibrium, but an unknown experimental factor could not be ruled out. In vitro tests confirmed that a few of the cytomegalovirus-associated TCR beta chains recognize cytomegalovirus antigens. Presence/absence analyses assumed roughly uniform sequencing depth across donors, an assumption that may not hold. Across donors, most TCR sequences were observed very rarely, whereas some public TCRs were present in many individuals. Specific HLA alleles were associated with roughly 16,000 TCR beta sequences at a false discovery rate of 0.05 in a later analysis. In both the original and validation cohorts, the classifier was reported to diagnose cytomegalovirus status with high specificity and sensitivity. According to a later analysis, most CMV-associated TCR beta chains appeared to be HLA-restricted, and the HLA associations seemed to be driven largely by CMV exposure. Compared with the 666-donor mean, donors in an Asian-associated ancestry cluster had fewer N-insertions in productive TCRs, according to a later genetic analysis. Because HLA typing was unavailable for some donors at each locus, only the typed subset was used in association tests. A further reported finding was that TCR beta sequences accurately predicted the HLA-A and HLA-B alleles for most subjects in the first cohort. Because counts were too low, 15 to 20 rarely observed V segments, including chromosome 9 orphons, were left out of the earlier analysis of 587 of the donors. The study listed 164 TCR beta chains as associated with cytomegalovirus. The authors suggested that the approach could potentially be extended to other disease states and immunological phenotypes. In this cohort, only TCR beta chains were sequenced, and detectable features were limited by the absence of alpha or paired-chain data. Some IMGT-functional V segments, including TRBV6-2 and TRBV6-3, could not be distinguished by the 87-base-pair reads and were therefore excluded. Several of the top co-occurrence clusters appeared to be linked to parvovirus B19, influenza, CMV and Epstein-Barr virus, according to a later analysis. A later analysis found that TCR association rates varied across HLA loci, with DRB1 alleles showing the most associated TCRs and HLA-C alleles the fewest. A cluster of highly shared sequence variants was judged likely to represent a technical artifact of the sequencing pipeline. Strong co-occurrence of HLA alleles, especially DR and DQ, made assigning TCR associations to individual alleles difficult.

The cohort consisted of some 670 healthy bone marrow donors. At the time of sampling, every cohort member was nominally healthy, though immune exposures that went unrecorded were likely present. The donor was CMV seronegative and belonged to the group of 350 or so seronegative cohort members. A peripheral blood sample was collected from each donor, and TCR beta sequencing was performed on peripheral blood mononuclear cells. Genomic DNA extraction from the blood cell samples was performed with the Qiagen DNeasy Blood Extraction Kit. The CDR3 runs 16 amino acids, cysteine and phenylalanine included. The entry retains the CDR3 DNA only, 48 bases that are in frame from base 1. In the germline V gene (reference sequence), CDR1 corresponds to LNHDA and CDR2 to SQIVND. Compared with germline, V lacks 6 bases and J lacks 0 bases; bases without a gene match: 7.

The receptor's source is a woman aged 45-59 years in good health and CMV-seronegative. The chain is assembled from TRBV19 and TRBJ2-1, with TRBD2 matching 8 junction bases. The sample taken for sequencing was PBMCs. The bases are TGTGCCAGTAGCGGATCCGGGACTAGCTCCTACAATGAGCAGTTCTTC. It encodes CASSGSGTSSYNEQFF.